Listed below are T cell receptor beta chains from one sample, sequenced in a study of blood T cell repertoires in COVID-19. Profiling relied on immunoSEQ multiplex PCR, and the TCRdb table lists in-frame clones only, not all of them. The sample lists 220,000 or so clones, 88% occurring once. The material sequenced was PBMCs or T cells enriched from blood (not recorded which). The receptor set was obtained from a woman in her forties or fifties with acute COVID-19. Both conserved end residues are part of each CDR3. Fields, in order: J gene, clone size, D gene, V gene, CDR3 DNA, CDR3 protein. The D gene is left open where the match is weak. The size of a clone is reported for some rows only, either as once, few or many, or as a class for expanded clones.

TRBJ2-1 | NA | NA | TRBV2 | TGTGCCAGCGGAGGACAGCCCTACAATGAGCAGTTCTTC | CASGGQPYNEQFF
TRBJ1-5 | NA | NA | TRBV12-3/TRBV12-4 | TGTGCCACCCGACAAAATAGCAATCAGCCCCAGCATTTT | CATRQNSNQPQHF
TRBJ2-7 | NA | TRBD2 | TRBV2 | TGTGCCAGCAGTCTCAGGGAAACTAGCGGCCCTGGAGACGAGCAGTACTTC | CASSLRETSGPGDEQYF
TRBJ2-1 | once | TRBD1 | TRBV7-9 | TGTGCCAGCAGCCGGACAGGGGCAGGCGGCAATGAGCAGTTCTTC | CASSRTGAGGNEQFF
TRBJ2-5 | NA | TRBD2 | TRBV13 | TGTGCCAGCAGCTTAGAGGTACGGGAGGGATCCGGAGCAGAGACCCAGTACTTC | CASSLEVREGSGAETQYF
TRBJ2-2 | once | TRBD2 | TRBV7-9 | TGTGCCAGCAGCTTGGGACTAGCGGGAGACACCGGGGAGCTGTTTTTT | CASSLGLAGDTGELFF
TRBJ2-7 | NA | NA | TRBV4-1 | TGCGCCAGCAGCCGCGAAGTAATAACCTACGAGCAGTACTTC | CASSREVITYEQYF
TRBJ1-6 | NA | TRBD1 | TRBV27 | TGTGCCAGCAGCCTAGGGACAGGGGGTAATTCACCCCTCCACTTT | CASSLGTGGNSPLHF
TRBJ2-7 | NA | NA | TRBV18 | TGTGCCAGCTCACCCACAGAATCCTACGAGCAGTACTTC | CASSPTESYEQYF
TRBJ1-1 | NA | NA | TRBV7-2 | TGTGCCAGCAGCTTAGGATATGGGGGCGACACTGAAGCTTTCTTT | CASSLGYGGDTEAFF
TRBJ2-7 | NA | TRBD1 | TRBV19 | TGTGCCAGTGGACAGGGAAGCTCCTACGAGCAGTACTTC | CASGQGSSYEQYF
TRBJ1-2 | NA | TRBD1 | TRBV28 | TGTGCCAGCAGTTTCCCACGATTCCCCCACACCGGGACAGGGAATGAAGGCTACACCTTC | CASSFPRFPHTGTGNEGYTF
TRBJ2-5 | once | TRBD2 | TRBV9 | TGTGCCAGCAGCGGCGGGAGCCTCCGGGAGACCCAGTACTTC | CASSGGSLRETQYF
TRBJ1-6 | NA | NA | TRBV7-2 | TGTGCCAGCAGCTTCACAGGAAGCTCCTATAATTCACCCCTCCACTTT | CASSFTGSSYNSPLHF
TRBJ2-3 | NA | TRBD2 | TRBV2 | TGTGCCAGCAGTGAAGGGATTGAACTAGCGGGGACCAGCACAGATACGCAGTATTTT | CASSEGIELAGTSTDTQYF
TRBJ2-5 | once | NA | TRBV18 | TGTGCCAGCTCCCCAGCTAAGCGGGCACAAGAGACCCAGTACTTC | CASSPAKRAQETQYF
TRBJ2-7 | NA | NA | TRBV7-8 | TGTGCCAGCAGCGGCTACAGGGTAACCCACGAGCAGTACTTC | CASSGYRVTHEQYF
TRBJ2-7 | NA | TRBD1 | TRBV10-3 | TGTGCCATCAGAGGACAGGCAGACTACGAGCAGTACTTC | CAIRGQADYEQYF
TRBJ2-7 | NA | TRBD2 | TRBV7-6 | TGTGCCAGTAGCCCCGGGACTAGCAACTACGAGCAGTACTTC | CASSPGTSNYEQYF
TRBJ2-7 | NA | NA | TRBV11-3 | TGTGCCAGCAGCTTCAGGGGGGCGGCCTACGAGCAGTACTTC | CASSFRGAAYEQYF
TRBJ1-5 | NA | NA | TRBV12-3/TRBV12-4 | TGTGCCAGCAGTTCCCAGACAGATCAGCCCCAGCATTTT | CASSSQTDQPQHF
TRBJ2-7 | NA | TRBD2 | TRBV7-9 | TGTGCCAGCAGCCTAGCGGGAGAGGAGGATGAGCAGTACTTC | CASSLAGEEDEQYF
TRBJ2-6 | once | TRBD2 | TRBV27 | TGTGCCAGCAGTTTACTTCCCCTTGCGGGAGGGGCTGGGGCCAACGTCCTGACTTTC | CASSLLPLAGGAGANVLTF
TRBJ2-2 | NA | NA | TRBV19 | TGTACCACTAGGACTGGAACCGGGGAGCTGTTTTTT | CTTRTGTGELFF
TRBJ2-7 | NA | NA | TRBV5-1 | TGCGCCAGCAGCCTGCCGGGGACTGGGGCCTACGAGCAGTACTTC | CASSLPGTGAYEQYF
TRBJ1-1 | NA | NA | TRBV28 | TGTGCCAGCAGTTTGGAAGGGCAGGGGTTAACTGAAGCTTTCTTT | CASSLEGQGLTEAFF
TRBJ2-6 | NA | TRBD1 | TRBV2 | TGTGCCAGCAGTTTACGGAGAACTACGAGGACAGGGGTCGGGGCCAACGTCCTGACTTTC | CASSLRRTTRTGVGANVLTF
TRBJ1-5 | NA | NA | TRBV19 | TGTGCCAGTAGTGATCGGGCAGGGTCGGGTCAGCCCCAGCATTTT | CASSDRAGSGQPQHF
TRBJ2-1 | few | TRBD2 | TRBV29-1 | TGCAGCGTCGGACTAGCGGCCCACAATGAGCAGTTCTTC | CSVGLAAHNEQFF
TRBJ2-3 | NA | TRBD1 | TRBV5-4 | TGTGCCAGCAGTCTACTCCCGGGACAGGGTATTTTGGGTACGCAGTATTTT | CASSLLPGQGILGTQYF
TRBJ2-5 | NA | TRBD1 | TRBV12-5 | TGTGCTAGTGGGGGGACAGGGGGTCCGCAAGAGACCCAGTACTTC | CASGGTGGPQETQYF
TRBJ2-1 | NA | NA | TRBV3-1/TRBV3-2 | TGTGCCAGCAGCCATTGGCGGCGCCCGGCGGATGAGCAGTTCTTC | CASSHWRRPADEQFF
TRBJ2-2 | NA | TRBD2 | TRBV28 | TGTGCCAGCAGTACGGGACTAGCGGGAGGACCAACCGGGGAGCTGTTTTTT | CASSTGLAGGPTGELFF
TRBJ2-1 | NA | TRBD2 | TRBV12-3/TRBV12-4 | TGTGCCAGCAAACAGCGGGACCACAATGAGCAGTTCTTC | CASKQRDHNEQFF
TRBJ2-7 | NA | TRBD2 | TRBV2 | TGTGCCAGCAGGGGCCTAGCGGGAGTTACCGAGCAGTACTTC | CASRGLAGVTEQYF
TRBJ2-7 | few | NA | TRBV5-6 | TGTGCCAGCAGCGGGACTCGCTCCTCCTACGAGCAGTACTTC | CASSGTRSSYEQYF
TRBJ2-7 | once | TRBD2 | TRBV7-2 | TGTGCCAGCAGCGGTAGACTAGCGGGAGGGCCATACGAGCAGTACTTC | CASSGRLAGGPYEQYF
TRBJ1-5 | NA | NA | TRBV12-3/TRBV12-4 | TGTGCCAGCAGCCCGGAGCAGGGACAGCCCCAGCATTTT | CASSPEQGQPQHF
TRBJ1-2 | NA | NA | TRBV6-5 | TGTGCCAGCAGCCCAGACAGCCCGATCTATGGCTACACCTTC | CASSPDSPIYGYTF
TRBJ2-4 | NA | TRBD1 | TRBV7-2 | TGTGCCAGCAGCTTGGCCTGGGACAGGGGTAGAAACATTCAGTACTTC | CASSLAWDRGRNIQYF
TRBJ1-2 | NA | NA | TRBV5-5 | TGTGCCAGCAGCACCCCACGGGGGTTCTCGCCCCCCTCTAACTATGGCTACACCTTC | CASSTPRGFSPPSNYGYTF
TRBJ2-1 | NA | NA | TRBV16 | TGTGCCAGCAGCCAATCTGGAACGGGAGAGCAGTTCTTC | CASSQSGTGEQFF
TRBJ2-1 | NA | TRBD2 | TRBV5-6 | TGTGCCAGCAGCTCTAGGACTAGCGGGAGGAGGCCGAACAATGAGCAGTTCTTC | CASSSRTSGRRPNNEQFF
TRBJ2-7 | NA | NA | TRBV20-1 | TGCAGTGCTAGTTGGGCTCTCCACGAGCAGTACTTC | CSASWALHEQYF
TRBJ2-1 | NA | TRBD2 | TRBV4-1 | TGCGCCAGCAGCCAGGGACTAGCGGGAGGGTATGAGCAGTTCTTC | CASSQGLAGGYEQFF